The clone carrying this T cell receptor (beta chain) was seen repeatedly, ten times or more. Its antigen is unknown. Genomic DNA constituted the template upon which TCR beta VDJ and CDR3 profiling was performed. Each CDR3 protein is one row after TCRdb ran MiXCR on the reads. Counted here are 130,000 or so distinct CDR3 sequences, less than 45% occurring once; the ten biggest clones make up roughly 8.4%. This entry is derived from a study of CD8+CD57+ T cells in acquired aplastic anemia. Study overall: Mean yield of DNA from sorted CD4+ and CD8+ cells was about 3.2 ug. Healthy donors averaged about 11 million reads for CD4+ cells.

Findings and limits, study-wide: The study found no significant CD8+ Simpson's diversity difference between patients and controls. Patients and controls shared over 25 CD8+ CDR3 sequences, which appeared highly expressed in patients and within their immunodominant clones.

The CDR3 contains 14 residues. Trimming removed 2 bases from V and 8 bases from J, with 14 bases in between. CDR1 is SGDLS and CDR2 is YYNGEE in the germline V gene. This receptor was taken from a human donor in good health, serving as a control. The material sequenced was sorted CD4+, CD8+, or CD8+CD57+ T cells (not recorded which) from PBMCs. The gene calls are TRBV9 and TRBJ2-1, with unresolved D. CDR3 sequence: CASSVAYFSDEQFF. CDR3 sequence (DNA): TGTGCCAGCAGCGTCGCATACTTCAGCGATGAGCAGTTCTTC.